This T cell receptor beta chain appears in the sequencing data of a study of shared clonotypes between healthy human individuals. Naive CD8 cells, CD45RO-negative and positively selected for CCR7, excluded terminally differentiated effector memory CD45RA+ cells. The method was immunoSEQ multiplex PCR; TCRdb's version includes in-frame clones alone and lacks a portion of them. The sample carries around 2.1 million clones, approximately 94% recorded once. Findings and caveats of the study: Only a few donors were included, so the genetic and exposure-history diversity represented was limited.

V was shortened by 1 base and J by 9 bases, with 15 bases between the two germline ends. Germline CDR1 reads SNHLY; CDR2 reads FYNNEI. The CDR3 spans 14 residues. On this clone: Its antigen is not identified.

The material sequenced was naive CD8+ T cells from PBMCs. The receptor's source is a man aged 18 to 35 in good health. Some clones in this sample may be carry-over from other donors' samples. The genes are TRBV2 and TRBJ1-2; weak D call: TRBD1 (6 bases). DNA for the CDR3: TGTGCCAGCAGTGAAGGCCTTAGGACAGCGAGCTACACCTTC. Translating it yields CASSEGLRTASYTF.